The following is a T cell receptor beta chain sequence with its context. Its antigen is unidentified. The data stem from a study of T cell repertoires in cytomegalovirus infection. Study overall: Shared public TCR beta signatures pointed to both CMV infection and a matching HLA type.

TCRdb reprocessed the reads via MiXCR and lists one record per CDR3 protein. The data show hundreds of thousands of distinct CDR3 sequences, with approximately 32% seen just once and around 12% held by the top ten. CDR3 length equals 15 residues. CDR1 and CDR2 from the germline V gene are SGHAT and FQDESV (reference sequence). The V gene end was trimmed by 5 bases and the J gene end by 1 base; junction bases not matched to a gene: 8. The sample was cultured CD8+ T cells from PBMCs, taken from culture after CMV antigen stimulation. The gene calls are TRBV11-1 and TRBJ2-7, with TRBD1 matching 7 bases. The source is a human donor in good health (CMV status not recorded). Some clones in this sample may be carry-over from other donors' samples. CDR3 sequence (DNA): TGTGCCAGCAGCCCCCTGGAGACAGGGTCCTACGAGCAGTACGTC. Amino acid sequence: CASSPLETGSYEQYV.